This entry describes one T cell receptor (beta chain). Original analysis: Using reference gene primer amplification, nucleated cell counts were estimated. Only in-frame clones appear in the TCRdb table, and some are missing; sequencing was by immunoSEQ multiplex PCR. V, J and clone size are taken as reported in that table, and D and trimming were inferred from the DNA itself. This sample has roughly 200,000 clones, with around 90% found just once. This entry belongs to a study of blood T cell repertoires in COVID-19. About the study: There were acute and convalescent COVID-19 samples, and they came from the United States, Italy and Spain. PBMCs, B-cell-depleted T cells, or T cells were the source of the cDNA or gDNA that made up the material.

Source material: peripheral blood. This TCR came from a man aged 50 to 60 with acute or convalescent COVID-19.

The CDR3 nucleotides read TGCAGCGCCCAAGGGGCTAGTCGGTACAATGAGCAGTTCTTC. The encoded protein is CSAQGASRYNEQFF. The V call is TRBV29-1, the J call TRBJ2-1, with D possibly TRBD1 on 5 matching bases. The V and J ends lost 7 bases and 4 bases respectively, with 17 bases between them. Looked up from germline, CDR1 is SQVTM and CDR2 is ANQGSEA. The CDR3 is 14 residues long.